One and the same sample provided the 27 T cell receptor beta chains below, sequenced in a study of blood T cell repertoires in COVID-19. The method was immunoSEQ multiplex PCR; TCRdb's version includes in-frame clones alone and lacks a portion of them. The sample records fewer than 250,000 clones, around 84% being singletons. Sequenced sample: peripheral blood. Receptors were obtained from a man aged 35 to 55 with acute or convalescent COVID-19.

This CDR3 is CASSQDLGRGSSYEQYF. The CDR3 region has the DNA TGTGCCAGCAGCCAAGATTTGGGGCGGGGGTCCTCCTACGAGCAGTACTTC. The rearrangement joins TRBV3-1 (or the pseudogene TRBV3-2) to TRBJ2-7; 7 bases agree with TRBD2. The CDR3 extends over 17 amino acids. From germline, CDR1 is LGHDT and CDR2 YNNKEL (reference sequence). Trimming removed 0 bases from V and 0 bases from J; junction bases left unmatched: 8.

This clone occurred a few times. The CDR3 DNA is TGTGCCAGCAGCACACTCGGGACAGGTAATCAGCCCCAGCATTTT. Residues: CASSTLGTGNQPQHF. The chain joins TRBV6-2 or TRBV6-3 to TRBJ1-5; 8 nucleotides match TRBD1. Germline V gene lookup returns CDR1 MNHEY and CDR2 SVGEGT. Losses at the gene ends were 6 bases for V and 4 bases for J; bases not matched to a gene: 8. This CDR3 region has 15 residues.

The rearrangement links TRBV7-2 to TRBJ2-1, with TRBD2 matching 7 bases. Germline trimming cut 2 bases from V and 4 bases from J; bases unmatched to any gene: 2. The CDR3 contains 14 residues. Germline V gene lookup returns CDR1 SGHTA and CDR2 FQGNSA. The CDR3 DNA is TGTGCCAGCAGCTTAAGCGGGGCGTACAATGAGCAGTTCTTC. Amino acid sequence: CASSLSGAYNEQFF.

This clone was observed once. The chain has TRBV19 and TRBJ1-6; D ambiguous. The CDR3 covers 14 residues. Trimming cost V 7 bases and J 4 bases, with 11 bases left between them. The germline V gene encodes CDR1 LNHDA and CDR2 SQIVND (reference sequence). This CDR3 reads CASNGLPYNSPLHF. CDR3 DNA sequence: TGTGCCAGTAACGGACTCCCGTATAATTCACCCCTCCACTTT.

This CDR3 is CASSLEFTGELFF. CDR3 nucleotides: TGTGCCAGCAGCTTAGAGTTCACCGGGGAGCTGTTTTTT. This chain links TRBV7-3 with TRBJ2-2; D not resolved. From germline, CDR1 is SGHTA and CDR2 FQGTGA. Trimming cost V 2 bases and J 4 bases, with 5 bases left between them. CDR3 length equals 13 residues.

V usage is TRBV6-5 and J usage is TRBJ1-2, with unresolved D. The germline V and J ends were trimmed by 8 bases and 4 bases, with 11 bases remaining between them. The germline CDR1 and CDR2 sequences are MNHEY and SVGAGI. The CDR3 runs to 12 residues. Here the CDR3 reads CASQREGYGYTF. The CDR3 nucleotides read TGTGCCAGCCAGCGGGAAGGCTATGGCTACACCTTC.

Comment on this clone: Other DNA sequences of this sample code for an identical CDR3. The chain combines TRBV7-9 with TRBJ1-2; D possibly corresponds to TRBD1 (6 bases). CDR1 and CDR2 from the germline V gene are SEHNR and FQNEAQ (reference sequence). V lost 5 bases to trimming and J lost 1 base, with 11 bases between them. This CDR3 comprises 14 residues. CDR3 sequence reads: CASSLGQSNYGYTF. Here the CDR3 DNA reads TGTGCCAGCAGCCTTGGACAGAGTAACTATGGCTACACCTTC. Looking up the rest from reference TRBV7-9 and TRBJ1-2 gives the full variable domain: DTGVSQNPRHKITKRGQNVTFRCDPISEHNRLYWYRQTLGQGPEFLTYFQNEAQLEKSRLLSDRFSAERPKGSFSTLEIQRTEQGDSAMYLCASSLGQSNYGYTFGSGTRLTVV.

This clone showed up just once. This chain joins TRBV7-3 and TRBJ2-1; 10 bases agree with TRBD2. From germline, CDR1 is SGHTA and CDR2 FQGTGA. CDR3 length: 15 residues. J gave up 12 bases and V 1 base, and 9 bases lay outside the gene matches. The chain's CDR3 is CASSLMGLAGARQFF. The CDR3 DNA reads as TGTGCCAGCAGCTTAATGGGGCTAGCGGGGGCTCGGCAGTTCTTC.

The chain carries TRBV6-5 and TRBJ1-5, with TRBD1 identical over 8 bases. The V gene end was trimmed by 3 bases and the J gene end by 5 bases; junction bases not matched to a gene: 6. There are 15 residues in the CDR3. CDR1 and CDR2 from the germline V gene are MNHEY and SVGAGI. CDR3 DNA sequence: TGTGCCAGCAGTTATGGACAGGGTTATTATCAGCCCCAGCATTTT. Translated: CASSYGQGYYQPQHF.

The V call is TRBV10-2, the J call TRBJ1-5, with TRBD1 matching 8 bases. CDR3 length equals 15 residues. Trimming took 6 bases from V and 3 from J; bases not matched to a gene: 7. The germline V gene has CDR1 WSHSY and CDR2 SAAADI. The CDR3 region has the DNA TGCGCCAGCAGGGACAGGGACCGATTCAATCAGCCCCAGCATTTT. Protein product: CASRDRDRFNQPQHF.

The rearrangement links TRBV27 to TRBJ2-1; possible D gene TRBD1, 6 bases. V shed 8 bases and J shed 9 bases, with 14 bases lying between them. CDR1 is MNHEY and CDR2 is SMNVEV in the germline V gene (reference sequence). This CDR3 comprises 12 residues. For the CDR3, the DNA is TGTGCCAGCGGACTCCAGGGGCGTGAGCAGTTCTTC. Translated: CASGLQGREQFF.

The chain has TRBV27 and TRBJ2-7; D may be TRBD1 (5 bases). The CDR3 spans 19 residues. Deletions cut 6 bases from V and 0 bases from J, with 27 bases between. Germline V gives CDR1 MNHEY, CDR2 SMNVEV (reference sequence). The CDR3: CASSWTHQPTYLSSYEQYF. DNA for the CDR3: TGTGCCAGCAGCTGGACACACCAGCCTACATACCTAAGCTCCTACGAGCAGTACTTC.

V gene TRBV27 combines with J gene TRBJ1-6; the match to TRBD1 covers 7 bases. Germline assignment: CDR1 MNHEY and CDR2 SMNVEV (reference sequence). This CDR3 contains 15 residues. Germline trimming cut 10 bases from V and 4 bases from J; bases unmatched to any gene: 10. CDR3 loop: CATRITDRYNSPLHF. CDR3 nucleotide sequence: TGTGCCACCCGTATAACGGACAGGTATAATTCACCCCTCCACTTT.

This CDR3 reads CASSSLNYGYTF. CDR3 DNA sequence: TGTGCCAGCAGCTCCCTTAACTATGGCTACACCTTC. This chain links TRBV11-2 with TRBJ1-2; D is unresolved. CDR1 and CDR2 from the germline V gene are SGHAT and FQNNGV. The CDR3 runs to 12 residues. V lost 4 bases and J lost 1, with 4 bases in between.

V usage is TRBV5-1 and J usage is TRBJ2-7; possibly TRBD2 for D (6 bases). This CDR3 is built from 14 residues. Germline lookup yields CDR1 SGHRS and CDR2 YFSETQ. V lost 1 base and J 6 bases, leaving 14 bases between the germline ends. The chain's CDR3 is CASSLSGGKGEQYF. The CDR3 DNA reads TGCGCCAGCAGCTTGTCCGGCGGGAAGGGCGAGCAGTACTTC.

This rearrangement joins TRBV9 to TRBJ1-1, with a weak D call TRBD1 (5 bases). The germline V gene encodes CDR1 SGDLS and CDR2 YYNGEE. Trimming left V 4 bases short and J 4 bases short, with 14 bases between. There are 14 residues in the CDR3. Written as DNA, the CDR3 is TGTGCCAGCAGCTCGGACAATGCGGCCACTGAAGCTTTCTTT. The encoded protein is CASSSDNAATEAFF.

As for this clone: Other DNA variants within this sample encode the same CDR3. This chain links TRBV5-1 with TRBJ2-1, with D possibly matching TRBD1 (6 bases). The germline V gene has CDR1 SGHRS and CDR2 YFSETQ. V gave up 0 bases and J gave up 4 bases, with 8 bases separating them. The CDR3 sequence is 14 residues long. CDR3 region: CASSLGTEYNEQFF. The CDR3 nucleotides read TGCGCCAGCAGCTTGGGGACAGAGTACAATGAGCAGTTCTTC.

The V call is TRBV29-1, the J call TRBJ1-1; TRBD1 agrees at 7 bases. CDR1 is SQVTM and CDR2 is ANQGSEA in the germline V gene. After removal of 3 bases from V and 1 base from J, the junction contained 2 bases not matched to a gene. The CDR3 is made up of 13 amino acids. The CDR3 bases are TGCAGCGTTGATTCAGGGGGGAACACTGAAGCTTTCTTT. Amino acids: CSVDSGGNTEAFF.

V is TRBV9 and J is TRBJ2-3, with 9 bases matching TRBD2. The CDR3 totals 15 residues. Germline V gives CDR1 SGDLS, CDR2 YYNGEE. V shed 3 bases and J 5 bases; nucleotides not matched to a gene: 7. The CDR3 is CASSEGTSLRDTQYF. The CDR3 nucleotides are TGTGCCAGCAGCGAAGGGACTAGCTTACGAGATACGCAGTATTTT.

The chain uses TRBV7-8 and TRBJ2-2; D is undetermined. There are 15 residues in the CDR3. In germline, CDR1 is SGHVS, CDR2 FQNEAQ. The V and J ends lost 5 bases and 0 bases respectively, with 10 bases between them. The CDR3 coding sequence is TGTGCCAGCAGCGACTCTTTTCCGAACACCGGGGAGCTGTTTTTT. Its translation: CASSDSFPNTGELFF.

Written as DNA, the CDR3 is TGTGCCAGCTTAGGGGATAGCACAGATACGCAGTATTTT. It encodes CASLGDSTDTQYF. The genes are TRBV2 and TRBJ2-3; tentatively, D is TRBD1 (5 bases). V lost 8 bases, J lost 0 bases, and 9 bases lay in between. The CDR3 length is 13 residues. Germline V CDR1 and CDR2: SNHLY, FYNNEI.

The DNA of the CDR3 is TGCGCCAGCAGATACTCCCTCGGGGGGGGGAAAAACTATGGCTACACCTTC. It specifies CASRYSLGGGKNYGYTF. This rearrangement joins TRBV5-1 to TRBJ1-2; D might be TRBD1 (5 bases). The CDR3 has 17 residues. Trimming pared 5 bases from V and 2 bases from J, leaving 22 bases between. Germline V gene sequence: CDR1 SGHRS, CDR2 YFSETQ.

V usage is TRBV5-6 and J usage is TRBJ2-1, with D possibly TRBD1 on 6 matching bases. Trimming stripped 3 bases from V and 0 bases from J, with 16 bases between. Germline V gives CDR1 SGHDT, CDR2 YYEEEE. The CDR3 is 17 residues long. CDR3 amino acids: CASSSQGPLLSYNEQFF. The CDR3 nucleotides are TGTGCCAGCAGCTCGCAGGGGCCCCTCCTCTCCTACAATGAGCAGTTCTTC.

This clone appeared once. This sequence joins TRBV2 and TRBJ1-4; the match to TRBD1 covers 8 bases. The CDR3 is made up of 15 amino acids. Unmatched junction bases numbered 10, after V lost 2 bases and J lost 11 bases. Germline loops: CDR1 SNHLY, CDR2 FYNNEI. The CDR3 here is CASSEKSGQGQKLFF. The CDR3 nucleotides are TGTGCCAGCAGTGAAAAATCAGGACAGGGTCAGAAACTGTTTTTT. Based on the CDR3 plus reference TRBV2 and TRBJ1-4, the full variable domain is EPEVTQTPSHQVTQMGQEVILRCVPISNHLYFYWYRQILGQKVEFLVSFYNNEISEKSEIFDDQFSVERPDGSNFTLKIRSTKLEDSAMYFCASSEKSGQGQKLFFGSGTQLSVL.

V usage is TRBV7-3 and J usage is TRBJ2-1; 8 positions match TRBD2. The junction had 4 bases not matched to a gene; V was cut back by 4 bases and J by 2 bases. The length of the CDR3 is 15 residues. Germline loops: CDR1 SGHTA, CDR2 FQGTGA. The CDR3 nucleotides read TGTGCCAGCAGCTCCGGACTAGCTCCCTACAATGAGCAGTTCTTC. Protein sequence: CASSSGLAPYNEQFF. The entire variable domain, with the rest obtained from reference TRBV7-3 and TRBJ2-1, is as follows: GAGVSQTPSNKVTEKGKYVELRCDPISGHTALYWYRQSLGQGPEFLIYFQGTGAADDSGLPNDRFFAVRPEGSVSTLKIQRTERGDSAVYLCASSSGLAPYNEQFFGPGTRLTVL.

The chain is built from TRBV9 and TRBJ2-3; 7 nucleotides line up with TRBD1. J was trimmed by 5 bases and V by 4 bases; bases with no gene match: 4. Germline V gives CDR1 SGDLS, CDR2 YYNGEE. The CDR3 is made up of 13 amino acids. CDR3 in DNA: TGTGCCAGCAGCCCGCCAGGGGGAGATACGCAGTATTTT. As protein: CASSPPGGDTQYF.

The V gene is TRBV2, the J gene TRBJ1-1; D perhaps matches TRBD1 (6 bases). This CDR3 has 16 residues. The V and J ends lost 0 bases and 4 bases respectively, with 15 bases between them. Germline V gene lookup returns CDR1 SNHLY and CDR2 FYNNEI. The CDR3 sequence: CASSEAQGKGSTEAFF. CDR3 coding DNA: TGTGCCAGCAGTGAAGCTCAGGGGAAAGGGAGCACTGAAGCTTTCTTT.